The clone carrying this T cell receptor (beta chain) was observed a handful of times. The data were taken from a study of blood T cell repertoires in COVID-19. Across the whole study: Sources were T cells, B-cell-depleted T cells, or PBMCs; the material itself was cDNA or gDNA.

This CDR3 region has 14 residues. Trimming took 2 bases from V and 9 from J, leaving 11 bases between them. Germline CDR1 LGHNA, CDR2 YNFKEQ. Original data processing: Nucleated cell counts were estimated from reference gene primer amplification. The table came from immunoSEQ multiplex PCR; TCRdb's copy has only in-frame clones and leaves some out. V and J calls and clone size are those listed in that table; D and trimming were worked out from the DNA. There are some 170,000 clones in the sample; more than 75% occur only once, and over 7.5% lies in the top ten. The V gene is TRBV4-2, the J gene TRBJ1-6; D possibly corresponds to TRBD1 (6 bases). Sequenced sample: peripheral blood. The origin of this receptor is a woman between 70 and 85 years old with acute or convalescent COVID-19. Here the CDR3 reads CASSQLTGSSPLHF. Written as DNA, the CDR3 is TGTGCCAGCAGCCAACTTACAGGGAGTTCACCCCTCCACTTT.